This paragraph covers one T cell receptor beta chain sequence. This sample was included in a study of control samples from healthy donors and cancer patients. This CDR3 region has 14 residues. The germline V gene encodes CDR1 LNHNV and CDR2 YYDKDF (reference sequence). Trimming left V 2 bases short and J 1 base short, with 8 bases between. Data came from immunoSEQ multiplex PCR; TCRdb stores just in-frame clones and leaves some out. The sample lists some 120,000 clones; more than 75% were seen once. V is TRBV15 and J is TRBJ1-1, with unresolved D. This sequence was found in a man between 40 and 49 years old in good health. Specimen: blood. This CDR3 reads CATSRQRQNTEAFF. The DNA for the CDR3 is TGTGCCACCAGCAGACAAAGGCAGAACACTGAAGCTTTCTTT.